This entry lists 29 T cell receptor beta chains sequenced from one sample in a study of PD-1 blockade in classical Hodgkin lymphoma. All patients relapsed after autologous stem cell transplantation, and brentuximab vedotin exposure varied. Repertoires were generated with immunoSEQ multiplex PCR, while TCRdb's copy carries only in-frame clones and drops some. Among roughly 70,000 clones, 60% to 80% were seen once, and the ten largest hold approximately 9%. Sequencing used peripheral blood mononuclear cells (PBMCs), obtained before the second cycle of nivolumab. Receptors were obtained from a human donor with classical Hodgkin lymphoma.

In DNA, the CDR3 is TGTGCCAGCAGCGTAGGAGGGGGCGTTAACTATGGCTACACCTTC. Its protein is CASSVGGGVNYGYTF. The chain has TRBV9 and TRBJ1-2; 7 bases fit TRBD1. V shed 0 bases and J 1 base; nucleotides not matched to a gene: 3. The germline CDR1 and CDR2 sequences are SGDLS and YYNGEE. This CDR3 region has 15 residues.

The chain combines TRBV28 with TRBJ2-7, with TRBD2 matching 8 bases. CDR3 length equals 12 residues. CDR1 and CDR2 from the germline V gene are MDHEN and SYDVKM. Trimming cost V 10 bases and J 2 bases; bases outside gene matches: 4. DNA of the CDR3: TGTGCCACCCGGGAGGGCCCCTACGAGCAGTACTTC. This gives the protein CATREGPYEQYF. Drawing the rest from reference TRBV28 and TRBJ2-7, the complete variable domain is DVKVTQSSRYLVKRTGEKVFLECVQDMDHENMFWYRQDPGLGLRLIYFSYDVKMKEKGDIPEGYSVSREKKERFSLILESASTNQTSMYLCATREGPYEQYFGPGTRLTVT.

This clone was detected only once. This chain joins TRBV5-1 and TRBJ2-7, with D possibly matching TRBD2 (7 bases). Germline V gives CDR1 SGHRS, CDR2 YFSETQ. The CDR3 covers 14 residues. V was pared by 4 bases and J by 2 bases, with 13 bases between. The CDR3 protein is CASSQGGGTYEQYF. For the CDR3, the DNA is TGCGCCAGCAGCCAGGGAGGGGGAACCTACGAGCAGTACTTC. Full variable domain (remainder filled in from reference TRBV5-1 and TRBJ2-7): KAGVTQTPRYLIKTRGQQVTLSCSPISGHRSVSWYQQTPGQGLQFLFEYFSETQRNKGNFPGRFSGRQFSNSRSEMNVSTLELGDSALYLCASSQGGGTYEQYFGPGTRLTVT.

This clone was picked up one time. V usage is TRBV11-3 and J usage is TRBJ2-3; D might be TRBD2 (6 bases). CDR3 length: 15 amino acids. In germline, CDR1 is SGHNT, CDR2 YENEEA. V was pared by 3 bases and J by 1 base, with 11 bases between. The CDR3 region has the DNA TGTGCCAGCAGCTTCGCTAGCGCGGGCACAGATACGCAGTATTTT. As protein: CASSFASAGTDTQYF. Together with reference TRBV11-3 and TRBJ2-3, the CDR3 gives the full variable domain: EAGVVQSPRYKIIEKKQPVAFWCNPISGHNTLYWYLQNLGQGPELLIRYENEEAVDDSQLPKDRFSAERLKGVDSTLKIQPAELGDSAVYLCASSFASAGTDTQYFGPGTRLTVL.

V and J are TRBV5-6 and TRBJ1-2, with a tentative D call TRBD1 (6 bases). CDR1 is SGHDT, CDR2 YYEEEE, per germline. Deletions cut 2 bases from V and 4 bases from J, with 12 bases between. The CDR3 is made up of 14 amino acids. The CDR3 sequence is CASSLTTGSYGYTF. CDR3 coding DNA: TGTGCCAGCAGCTTAACAACAGGGAGCTATGGCTACACCTTC.

The chain employs TRBV7-8 and TRBJ1-2, with 7 bases lining up with TRBD1. From germline, CDR1 is SGHVS and CDR2 FQNEAQ. Trimming removed 4 bases from V and 3 bases from J; junction bases left unmatched: 2. This CDR3 is 13 amino acids long. The CDR3 is CASSSTGDYGYTF. CDR3 nucleotide sequence: TGTGCCAGCAGCTCAACAGGGGACTATGGCTACACCTTC. Based on the CDR3 plus reference TRBV7-8 and TRBJ1-2, the full variable domain is GAGVSQSPRYKVAKRGQDVALRCDPISGHVSLFWYQQALGQGPEFLTYFQNEAQLDKSGLPSDRFFAERPEGSVSTLKIQRTQQEDSAVYLCASSSTGDYGYTFGSGTRLTVV.

V is TRBV27 and J is TRBJ2-2, with a weak D call TRBD1 (6 bases). Germline V CDR1 and CDR2: MNHEY, SMNVEV (reference sequence). The CDR3 extends over 19 amino acids. Trimming cost V 5 bases and J 4 bases, with 26 bases left between them. CDR3 amino acids: CASSPMSWTEPSGTGELFF. The CDR3, as DNA: TGTGCCAGCAGTCCTATGTCCTGGACAGAGCCGTCAGGCACCGGGGAGCTGTTTTTT.

V and J are TRBV5-5 and TRBJ2-5; D might be TRBD2 (6 bases). The V and J ends lost 0 bases and 1 base respectively, with 7 bases between them. This CDR3 has 14 residues. CDR1 is SGHKS and CDR2 is YYEKEE in the germline V gene (reference sequence). CDR3 protein: CASSLGGVQETQYF. Here the CDR3 DNA reads TGTGCCAGCAGCTTGGGGGGGGTCCAAGAGACCCAGTACTTC.

This chain links TRBV25-1 with TRBJ1-4; D unclear. Germline V gene data show CDR1 as MGHDK and CDR2 as SYGVNS. V lost 5 bases and J 4 bases, leaving 8 bases between the germline ends. This CDR3 comprises 13 residues. As DNA, the CDR3 is TGTGCCAGCAGTAGGACGGTTAATGAAAAACTGTTTTTT. This codes for CASSRTVNEKLFF.

A few counts support this clone. DNA of the CDR3: TGTGCCAGCAGCCCGATTGGGGCAGCCTACAATGAGCAGTTCTTC. Its protein is CASSPIGAAYNEQFF. This chain links TRBV6-5 with TRBJ2-1; possible D gene TRBD1, 5 bases. The V gene's germline CDR1 is MNHEY and CDR2 SVGAGI. The CDR3 is 15 amino acids. Trimming shortened V by 6 bases and J by 2 bases, and 14 bases separated the two germline ends.

The chain recombines TRBV5-1 with TRBJ2-7, with TRBD1 as a possible D gene (5 bases). V was shortened by 0 bases and J by 5 bases, with 12 bases between the two germline ends. Germline V gives CDR1 SGHRS, CDR2 YFSETQ. This CDR3 is built from 14 residues. The CDR3 region has the DNA TGCGCCAGCAGCTTGGCCGTTCGACAGAACGAGCAGTACTTC. As protein: CASSLAVRQNEQYF.

This clone has more than one count but fewer than ten. The J gene is TRBJ2-1, the V gene TRBV4-2, with no clear D. The CDR3 is made up of 14 amino acids. Germline assignment: CDR1 LGHNA and CDR2 YNFKEQ. V dropped 0 bases and J dropped 6 bases, with 9 bases sitting between them. The CDR3 region has the DNA TGTGCCAGCAGCCAAGAATCCCAGTTCAATGAGCAGTTCTTC. Translation: CASSQESQFNEQFF.

The chain recombines TRBV4-2 with TRBJ2-2, with D maybe TRBD1 (5 bases). The CDR3 loop spans 16 amino acids. Trimming took off 4 bases at V and 2 bases at J, with 14 bases between the two ends. Germline assignment: CDR1 LGHNA and CDR2 YNFKEQ. As DNA, the CDR3 is TGTGCCAGCAGCCCGGAAGGGGTCATTAACACCGGGGAGCTGTTTTTT. This codes for CASSPEGVINTGELFF.

This chain links TRBV5-1 with TRBJ2-1; no definite D call. This CDR3 region has 13 residues. Trimming cost V 0 bases and J 6 bases, with 7 bases left between them. Germline CDR1 SGHRS, CDR2 YFSETQ. The CDR3 region is CASSLAPTNEQFF. The CDR3 nucleotides read TGCGCCAGCAGCTTGGCACCCACCAATGAGCAGTTCTTC.

This clone was seen a few times. This sample includes further DNA sequences coding for the same CDR3. V is TRBV9 and J is TRBJ1-1; possible D gene TRBD1, 6 bases. The CDR3 spans 14 residues. V lost 1 base to trimming and J lost 1 base, with 8 bases between them. CDR1 and CDR2 (germline): SGDLS, YYNGEE. The CDR3 nucleotides read TGTGCCAGCAGCGTAACAGGGCAGAACACTGAAGCTTTCTTT. Residues: CASSVTGQNTEAFF.

The rearrangement joins TRBV18 to TRBJ2-7; 7 nucleotides line up with TRBD1. The germline gives CDR1 KGHSH, CDR2 LQKENI. The CDR3 totals 13 residues. V lost 6 bases, J lost 5 bases, and 7 bases stayed unmatched. The CDR3: CASSPTGSNEQYF. The CDR3 bases are TGTGCCAGCTCCCCGACAGGGTCTAACGAGCAGTACTTC.

The chain uses TRBV6-5 and TRBJ1-3; D possibly corresponds to TRBD1 (5 bases). V lost 5 bases to trimming and J lost 7 bases, with 9 bases between them. Germline V gives CDR1 MNHEY, CDR2 SVGAGI. There are 12 residues in the CDR3. Here the CDR3 reads CASSRDGNTIYF. Here the CDR3 DNA reads TGTGCCAGCAGTAGGGACGGTAACACCATATATTTT.

The V call is TRBV5-5, the J call TRBJ1-1; 7 nucleotides align to TRBD1. CDR1 and CDR2 (germline): SGHKS, YYEKEE (reference sequence). The CDR3 runs 13 residues. Losses at the gene ends were 4 bases for V and 5 bases for J; bases not matched to a gene: 5. The CDR3, as DNA: TGTGCCAGCAGCACTAGCAGGGGGACTGAAGCTTTCTTT. Protein sequence: CASSTSRGTEAFF. The complete variable domain, with remaining parts taken from reference TRBV5-5 and TRBJ1-1, reads DAGVTQSPTHLIKTRGQQVTLRCSPISGHKSVSWYQQVLGQGPQFIFQYYEKEERGRGNFPDRFSARQFPNYSSELNVNALLLGDSALYLCASSTSRGTEAFFGQGTRLTVV.

The chain joins TRBV18 to TRBJ2-3, with no clear D. The CDR3 is 12 amino acids. V was trimmed by 5 bases and J by 8 bases, leaving 11 bases between them. Germline assignment: CDR1 KGHSH and CDR2 LQKENI. In DNA form, the CDR3 reads TGTGCCAGCTCATATGAGTTGGGTACGCAGTATTTT. This gives the protein CASSYELGTQYF.

The chain carries TRBV27 and TRBJ1-2, with a tentative D call TRBD1 (5 bases). In germline, CDR1 is MNHEY, CDR2 SMNVEV (reference sequence). Trimming took 6 bases from V and 4 from J, leaving 12 bases between them. The CDR3 extends over 13 amino acids. CDR3: CASSRTGGYGYTF. The CDR3 coding sequence is TGTGCCAGCAGCCGTACAGGAGGCTATGGCTACACCTTC.

The V and J genes are TRBV25-1 and TRBJ2-7; 9 bases map to TRBD1. The CDR3 is 15 residues long. The V gene's germline CDR1 is MGHDK and CDR2 SYGVNS. The junction had 7 bases not matched to a gene; V was cut back by 2 bases and J by 5 bases. Here the CDR3 DNA reads TGTGCCAGCAGTGAAAGCGGGACAGGGAACCACGAGCAGTACTTC. Translated: CASSESGTGNHEQYF.

The rearrangement uses TRBV5-5 and TRBJ2-7; 9 bases line up with TRBD2. The CDR3 loop spans 15 amino acids. Germline trimming cut 0 bases from V and 2 bases from J; bases unmatched to any gene: 3. CDR1 SGHKS and CDR2 YYEKEE come from the germline V gene (reference sequence). CDR3 sequence reads: CASSLEAGGTYEQYF. CDR3 in DNA: TGTGCCAGCAGCTTGGAAGCGGGAGGTACCTACGAGCAGTACTTC.

In regard to this clone: The same CDR3 is also encoded by other DNA sequences in this sample. The chain links TRBV2 to TRBJ1-4; the D gene is possibly TRBD1 (5 bases). Trimming pared 4 bases from V and 6 bases from J, leaving 9 bases between. CDR1 and CDR2 from the germline V gene are SNHLY and FYNNEI. The CDR3 has 13 amino acids. The chain's CDR3 is CASSGGRDEKLFF. The CDR3, as DNA: TGTGCCAGCAGTGGGGGACGGGATGAAAAACTGTTTTTT.

V usage is TRBV11-3 and J usage is TRBJ2-1; D is unclear. This CDR3 comprises 16 residues. Germline CDR1 is SGHNT and CDR2 is YENEEA. Deletions cut 4 bases from V and 3 bases from J, with 16 bases between. CDR3 region: CASSSRAGADYNEQFF. The CDR3 DNA is TGTGCCAGCAGCTCTAGGGCAGGCGCTGACTACAATGAGCAGTTCTTC.

The chain employs TRBV7-6 and TRBJ2-6, with 10 bases that match TRBD2. Germline V CDR1 and CDR2: SGHVS, FNYEAQ. The CDR3 is 22 amino acids. Unmatched junction bases numbered 19, after V lost 4 bases and J lost 1 base. DNA for the CDR3: TGTGCCAGCAGCTCGGGACTAGCGCGAGGACAACGGATCGGATCTGGGGCCAACGTCCTGACTTTC. Its protein product is CASSSGLARGQRIGSGANVLTF.

CDR3 protein: CASTHGGGQGAARYGYTF. Written as DNA, the CDR3 is TGCGCCAGCACACATGGCGGGGGACAGGGGGCGGCGAGGTATGGCTACACCTTC. V is TRBV5-1 and J is TRBJ1-2; TRBD1 aligns across 12 bases. Germline assignment: CDR1 SGHRS and CDR2 YFSETQ. J was trimmed by 5 bases and V by 6 bases; bases with no gene match: 17. The CDR3 is 18 amino acids. Looking up the rest from reference TRBV5-1 and TRBJ1-2 gives the full variable domain: KAGVTQTPRYLIKTRGQQVTLSCSPISGHRSVSWYQQTPGQGLQFLFEYFSETQRNKGNFPGRFSGRQFSNSRSEMNVSTLELGDSALYLCASTHGGGQGAARYGYTFGSGTRLTVV.

The chain uses TRBV23-1 and TRBJ2-3, with D perhaps TRBD2 (5 bases). TRBV23-1 has ORF status, its function being uncertain. The CDR3 is made up of 15 amino acids. V lost 7 bases to trimming and J lost 3 bases, with 17 bases between them. CDR3 region: CASITIEEGTDTQYF. The CDR3 coding sequence is TGCGCCAGCATCACTATTGAAGAGGGAACAGATACGCAGTATTTT.

The V call is TRBV11-2, the J call TRBJ2-7; 7 positions agree with TRBD1. The CDR3 is made up of 15 amino acids. V shed 0 bases and J 5 bases; nucleotides not matched to a gene: 7. CDR1 is SGHAT and CDR2 is FQNNGV in the germline V gene. CDR3 sequence (DNA): TGTGCCAGCAGCTTAGAGGCTACAGGGGTAAACGAGCAGTACTTC. It encodes CASSLEATGVNEQYF.

This clone was seen a single time. The chain carries TRBV7-8 and TRBJ2-2; a weak D match, TRBD2 (6 bases). Trimming cost V 1 base and J 8 bases, with 11 bases left between them. This CDR3 is 14 amino acids long. Germline lookup yields CDR1 SGHVS and CDR2 FQNEAQ. In DNA, the CDR3 is TGTGCCAGCAGCTTAGAGCGGGTAGCGGGGGAGCTGTTTTTT. Amino acids: CASSLERVAGELFF.